Presented here are 19 T cell receptor beta chains from one specimen sequenced in a study of cytomegalovirus exposure and HLA in healthy donors (dated by TCRdb to 2015 to 2018). The library came from the immunoSEQ multiplex PCR assay. For the multiplex PCR, a mixture combining 60 forward primers for TCR Vbeta segments and 13 reverse primers for TCR Jbeta segments was used. TCRdb mirrors the immuneACCESS table, restricted to in-frame sequences. Some clones are absent from its copies; in checked studies, under half trace to an unresolved V gene, and the reason for the others is unknown. In all, the sample holds about 67,000 clones, and 85% to 90% of those were seen once. 9.5% to 13% of the sample rests with the top ten. Sample: PBMCs. The receptors come from a woman in her 30s in good health and CMV-seropositive.

The V gene is TRBV28, the J gene TRBJ2-7; D is perhaps TRBD1 (5 bases). The V and J ends lost 3 bases and 2 bases respectively, with 14 bases between them. The germline V gene has CDR1 MDHEN and CDR2 SYDVKM. This CDR3 is 15 amino acids long. CDR3 coding DNA: TGTGCCAGCAGTTTTCGGGCAGGGTCCCCCTACGAGCAGTACTTC. This codes for CASSFRAGSPYEQYF.

This rearrangement joins TRBV5-1 to TRBJ2-1; 9 nucleotides line up with TRBD2. The V gene end was trimmed by 5 bases and the J gene end by 7 bases; junction bases not matched to a gene: 7. Germline CDR1 SGHRS, CDR2 YFSETQ. This CDR3 is built from 14 residues. CDR3 sequence: CASSIIAGANEQFF. The CDR3, as DNA: TGCGCCAGCAGTATAATAGCGGGAGCAAATGAGCAGTTCTTC.

The genes are TRBV11-2 and TRBJ1-1; unclear D gene. The germline V gene has CDR1 SGHAT and CDR2 FQNNGV. This CDR3 contains 15 residues. V was cut by 0 bases and J by 0 bases, with 8 bases left in between. The CDR3 is CASSLEGRMNTEAFF. The CDR3 coding sequence is TGTGCCAGCAGCTTAGAGGGCAGAATGAACACTGAAGCTTTCTTT.

The CDR3 DNA reads as TGCGCCAGCGGAGTCAGACAGGGGTCCTACGAGCAGTACTTC. Translation gives CASGVRQGSYEQYF. This chain joins TRBV23-1 and TRBJ2-5; 8 positions agree with TRBD1. The end of the DNA fits TRBJ2-7 better, so the J call may be wrong. TRBV23-1 counts as an open reading frame of uncertain function. The CDR3 contains 14 residues.

This rearrangement joins TRBV7-9 to TRBJ2-7; D call uncertain. Germline V gene sequence: CDR1 SEHNR, CDR2 FQNEAQ (reference sequence). This CDR3 is 15 amino acids long. The ends were cut back, 1 base at V and 1 base at J, with 11 bases in the middle. Written as DNA, the CDR3 is TGTGCCAGCAGCTTAGTTGGCAGTCCGTCCTACGAGCAGTACTTC. Translation: CASSLVGSPSYEQYF.

This clone has just a few counts. The gene calls are TRBV6-4 and TRBJ2-1; D perhaps matches TRBD2 (5 bases). This CDR3 spans 15 amino acids. V lost 2 bases, J lost 2 bases, and 10 bases lay in between. Germline V lookup: CDR1 MRHNA, CDR2 SNTAGT. This CDR3 is CASSDTSGTYNEQFF. CDR3 sequence (DNA): TGTGCCAGCAGTGACACCAGCGGAACCTACAATGAGCAGTTCTTC.

The rearrangement joins TRBV19 to TRBJ1-2; D is unclear. This CDR3 is 11 amino acids long. Germline V gene data show CDR1 as LNHDA and CDR2 as SQIVND (reference sequence). V lost 9 bases to trimming and J lost 2 bases, with 7 bases between them. The CDR3 DNA follows: TGTGCCAGCTCTCGGAACTATGGCTACACCTTC. Translating gives CASSRNYGYTF.

The rearrangement uses TRBV29-1 and TRBJ1-2; possibly TRBD1 for D (5 bases). The CDR3 is 12 amino acids. V lost 3 bases to trimming and J lost 6 bases, with 11 bases between them. From germline, CDR1 is SQVTM and CDR2 ANQGSEA. The CDR3 DNA reads as TGCAGCGTTGACTTCAGGGCGGATGGCTACACCTTC. This gives the protein CSVDFRADGYTF.

CDR3 in DNA: TGTGCCAGCAGAGGACAGGGAGCCAGGAATGAGCAGTTCTTC. Translating it yields CASRGQGARNEQFF. The rearrangement links TRBV6-1 to TRBJ2-1, with TRBD1 identical over 8 bases. Germline V lookup: CDR1 MNHNS, CDR2 SASEGT. The CDR3 has 14 residues. The trim removed 6 bases at V and 7 bases at J, leaving 8 bases unmatched.

The chain employs TRBV5-1 and TRBJ2-7; D may be TRBD1 (6 bases). The CDR3 loop spans 14 amino acids. Trimming cost V 4 bases and J 2 bases, with 13 bases left between them. The germline CDR1 and CDR2 sequences are SGHRS and YFSETQ. The CDR3 sequence: CASSPRDKTYEQYF. The DNA for the CDR3 is TGCGCCAGCAGCCCCCGGGACAAGACCTACGAGCAGTACTTC. The full variable domain, its missing parts supplied by reference TRBV5-1 and TRBJ2-7, is KAGVTQTPRYLIKTRGQQVTLSCSPISGHRSVSWYQQTPGQGLQFLFEYFSETQRNKGNFPGRFSGRQFSNSRSEMNVSTLELGDSALYLCASSPRDKTYEQYFGPGTRLTVT.

As regards this clone: Its ends do not fully match the called genes, so a read error is possible. The chain recombines TRBV7-2 with TRBJ1-2; maybe TRBD1 (5 bases). The CDR3 extends over 16 amino acids. Germline V lookup: CDR1 SGHTA, CDR2 FQGNSA. The CDR3 here is CAGSRTSTLSNYGYTF. In DNA form, the CDR3 reads TGTGCCGGCAGCAGGACATCGACCCTTTCTAACTATGGCTACACCTTC.

J is TRBJ2-7 and V is TRBV2; 13 bases fit TRBD2. With V trimmed by 4 bases and J by 4 bases, 4 bases remained unmatched. Germline-derived CDR1 and CDR2 are SNHLY and FYNNEI. The CDR3 has 15 amino acids. CDR3 protein: CASSVWTSGRYEQYF. For the CDR3, the DNA is TGTGCCAGCAGTGTCTGGACTAGCGGGAGATACGAGCAGTACTTC.

This chain connects TRBV5-1 to TRBJ2-7, with D possibly being TRBD2 (6 bases). Germline CDR1 and CDR2: SGHRS and YFSETQ. Trimming removed 4 bases from V and 2 bases from J, with 13 bases in between. The CDR3 spans 14 residues. The CDR3 reads CASSGGSQTYEQYF. The DNA of the CDR3 is TGCGCCAGCAGCGGGGGGAGCCAAACCTACGAGCAGTACTTC.

This chain connects TRBV30 to TRBJ2-7, with 7 bases lining up with TRBD2. J gave up 5 bases and V 2 bases, and 9 bases lay outside the gene matches. The CDR3 loop spans 14 amino acids. From germline, CDR1 is GTSNPN and CDR2 SVGIG (reference sequence). This chain's CDR3 is CAWSWGEGLDEQYF. The CDR3 region has the DNA TGTGCCTGGAGTTGGGGGGAGGGCCTCGACGAGCAGTACTTC.

This clone came up once. The gene calls are TRBV7-6 and TRBJ2-7, with 7 bases lining up with TRBD1. Germline V gene lookup returns CDR1 SGHVS and CDR2 FNYEAQ. The CDR3 spans 16 residues. The V gene end was trimmed by 4 bases and the J gene end by 3 bases; junction bases not matched to a gene: 12. The CDR3 is CASSSLGTAPIYEQYF. CDR3 nucleotide sequence: TGTGCCAGCAGCTCCCTCGGGACAGCACCTATCTACGAGCAGTACTTC.

The chain has TRBV7-6 and TRBJ2-1; perhaps TRBD2 as D (6 bases). Germline lookup yields CDR1 SGHVS and CDR2 FNYEAQ. The CDR3 runs 15 residues. The V gene lost 7 bases and the J gene lost 2 bases, with 15 bases spanning the gap. CDR3: CASTRTTSTYNEQFF. The DNA of the CDR3 is TGTGCCAGCACCCGGACTACCTCTACCTACAATGAGCAGTTCTTC.

This chain joins TRBV29-1 and TRBJ1-1, with D possibly being TRBD1 (6 bases). From germline, CDR1 is SQVTM and CDR2 ANQGSEA. This CDR3 has 14 residues. Trimming cost V 8 bases and J 3 bases, with 19 bases left between them. Written as DNA, the CDR3 is TGCAGCCAGGTCCGAACTTCAGGGGACACTGAAGCTTTCTTT. This encodes CSQVRTSGDTEAFF.

V usage is TRBV28 and J usage is TRBJ2-3; TRBD2 aligns across 14 bases. Germline V gives CDR1 MDHEN, CDR2 SYDVKM. The CDR3 sequence is 16 residues long. V shed 8 bases, J shed 3 bases, and the junction held 7 bases outside the gene matches. The DNA of the CDR3 is TGTGCCAGCGCCGGGACTAGCGGGAGATGGACAGATACGCAGTATTTT. It yields the protein CASAGTSGRWTDTQYF.

The V call is TRBV6-5, the J call TRBJ1-2; D call uncertain. Per the germline V gene, CDR1 is MNHEY and CDR2 is SVGAGI. The germline V and J ends were trimmed by 0 bases and 3 bases, with 11 bases remaining between them. The CDR3 consists of 15 residues. Here the CDR3 reads CASSYSILPDYGYTF. CDR3 DNA: TGTGCCAGCAGTTACTCGATACTGCCGGACTATGGCTACACCTTC.